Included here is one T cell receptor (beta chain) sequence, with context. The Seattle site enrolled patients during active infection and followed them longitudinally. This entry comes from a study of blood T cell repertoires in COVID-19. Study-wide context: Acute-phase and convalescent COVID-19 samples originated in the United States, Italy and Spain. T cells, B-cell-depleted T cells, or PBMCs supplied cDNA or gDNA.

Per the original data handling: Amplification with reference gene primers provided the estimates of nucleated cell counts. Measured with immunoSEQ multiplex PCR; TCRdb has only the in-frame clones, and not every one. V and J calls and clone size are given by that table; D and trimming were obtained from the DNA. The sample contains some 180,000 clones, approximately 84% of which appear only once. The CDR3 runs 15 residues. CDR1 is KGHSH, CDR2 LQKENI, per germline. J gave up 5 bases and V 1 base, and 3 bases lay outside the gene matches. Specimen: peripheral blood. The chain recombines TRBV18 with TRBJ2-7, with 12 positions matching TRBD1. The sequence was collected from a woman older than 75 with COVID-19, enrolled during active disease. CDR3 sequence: CASSPRGTGGDEQYF. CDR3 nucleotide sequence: TGTGCCAGCTCACCACGAGGGACAGGGGGCGACGAGCAGTACTTC.